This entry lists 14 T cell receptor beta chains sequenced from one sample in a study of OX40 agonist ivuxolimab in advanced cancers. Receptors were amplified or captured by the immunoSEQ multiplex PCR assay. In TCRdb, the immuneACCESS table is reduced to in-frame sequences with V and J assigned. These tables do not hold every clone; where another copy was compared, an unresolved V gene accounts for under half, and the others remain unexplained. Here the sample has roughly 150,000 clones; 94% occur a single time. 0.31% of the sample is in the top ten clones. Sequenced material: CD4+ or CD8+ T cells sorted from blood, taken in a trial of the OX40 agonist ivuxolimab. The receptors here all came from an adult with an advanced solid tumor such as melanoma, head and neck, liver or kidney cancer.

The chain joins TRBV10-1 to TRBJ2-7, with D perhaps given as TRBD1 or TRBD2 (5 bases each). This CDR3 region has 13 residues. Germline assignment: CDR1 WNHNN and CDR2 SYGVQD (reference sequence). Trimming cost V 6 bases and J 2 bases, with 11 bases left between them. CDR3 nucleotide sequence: TGCGCCAGCAGCGGGACGGTACCCTACGAGCAGTACTTC. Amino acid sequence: CASSGTVPYEQYF.

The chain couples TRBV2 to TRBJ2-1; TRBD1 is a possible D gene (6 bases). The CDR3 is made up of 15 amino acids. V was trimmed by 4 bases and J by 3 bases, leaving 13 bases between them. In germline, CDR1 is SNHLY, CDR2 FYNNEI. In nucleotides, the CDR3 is TGTGCCAGCAGTGTGGCAGGGGCAATCTACAATGAGCAGTTCTTC. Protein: CASSVAGAIYNEQFF.

The CDR3 DNA reads as TGTGCCAGCAGTTACTACACGACAGGGCGTGGCACTGAAGCTTTCTTT. It yields the protein CASSYYTTGRGTEAFF. The chain links TRBV6-5 to TRBJ1-1; 7 bases are a match to TRBD1. CDR3 size: 16 residues. J lost 4 bases, V lost 1 base, and 9 bases had no gene match. CDR1 is MNHEY, CDR2 SVGAGI, per germline.

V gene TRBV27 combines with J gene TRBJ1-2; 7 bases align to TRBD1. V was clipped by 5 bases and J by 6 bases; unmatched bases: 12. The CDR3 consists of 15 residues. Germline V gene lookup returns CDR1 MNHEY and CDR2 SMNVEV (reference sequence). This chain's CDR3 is CASSRGGSTGDGYTF. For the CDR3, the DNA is TGTGCCAGCAGTAGAGGGGGCTCCACAGGGGATGGCTACACCTTC.

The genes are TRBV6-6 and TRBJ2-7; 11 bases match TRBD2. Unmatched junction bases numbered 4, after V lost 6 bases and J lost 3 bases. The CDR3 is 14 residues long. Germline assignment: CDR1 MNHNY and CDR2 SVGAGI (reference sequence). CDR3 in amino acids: CASRLAGDLYEQYF. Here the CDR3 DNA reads TGTGCCAGCAGACTAGCGGGGGACCTCTACGAGCAGTACTTC.

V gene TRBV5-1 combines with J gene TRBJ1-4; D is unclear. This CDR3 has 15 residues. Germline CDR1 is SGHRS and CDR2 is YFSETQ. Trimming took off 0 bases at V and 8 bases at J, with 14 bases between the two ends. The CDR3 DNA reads TGCGCCAGCAGCTTGGCCTGGTCGAGCGGAGAAAAACTGTTTTTT. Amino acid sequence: CASSLAWSSGEKLFF. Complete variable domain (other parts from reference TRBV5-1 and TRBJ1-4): KAGVTQTPRYLIKTRGQQVTLSCSPISGHRSVSWYQQTPGQGLQFLFEYFSETQRNKGNFPGRFSGRQFSNSRSEMNVSTLELGDSALYLCASSLAWSSGEKLFFGSGTQLSVL.

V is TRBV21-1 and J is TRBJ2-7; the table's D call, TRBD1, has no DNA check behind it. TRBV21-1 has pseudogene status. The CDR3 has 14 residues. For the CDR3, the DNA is TGTGCCAGTCACCGGGACAGGGGTACCTACGAGCAGTACTTC. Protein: CASHRDRGTYEQYF.

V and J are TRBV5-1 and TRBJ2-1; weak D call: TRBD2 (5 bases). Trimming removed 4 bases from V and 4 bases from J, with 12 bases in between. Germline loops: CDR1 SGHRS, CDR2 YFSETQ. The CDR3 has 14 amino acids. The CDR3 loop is CASSPRTVYNEQFF. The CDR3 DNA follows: TGCGCCAGCAGCCCCCGGACTGTATACAATGAGCAGTTCTTC.

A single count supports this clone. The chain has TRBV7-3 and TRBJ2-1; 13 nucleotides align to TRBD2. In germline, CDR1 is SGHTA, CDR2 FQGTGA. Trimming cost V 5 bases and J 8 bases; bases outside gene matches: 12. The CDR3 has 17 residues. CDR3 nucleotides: TGTGCCAGCAGCCCAACACGGACTAGCGGGAGAGGGCATGAGCAGTTCTTC. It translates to CASSPTRTSGRGHEQFF.

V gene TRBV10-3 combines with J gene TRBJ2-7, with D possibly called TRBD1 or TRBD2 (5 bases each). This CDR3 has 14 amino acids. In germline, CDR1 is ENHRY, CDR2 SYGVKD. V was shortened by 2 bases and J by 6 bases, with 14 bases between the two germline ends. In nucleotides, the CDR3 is TGTGCCATCAGTGAGGGACACGGTGCGGGCGAGCAGTACTTC. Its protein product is CAISEGHGAGEQYF.

The CDR3 bases are TGCGCCAGCAGCTGGGGTCCTGGGAAGGGGCTTAATCAGCCCCAGCATTTT. This gives the protein CASSWGPGKGLNQPQHF. The chain joins TRBV5-1 to TRBJ1-5, with D possibly matching TRBD1 (5 bases). CDR1 is SGHRS and CDR2 is YFSETQ in the germline V gene. V shed 3 bases and J shed 4 bases, with 20 bases lying between them. The CDR3 sequence is 17 residues long. The whole variable domain, remainder taken from reference TRBV5-1 and TRBJ1-5, is KAGVTQTPRYLIKTRGQQVTLSCSPISGHRSVSWYQQTPGQGLQFLFEYFSETQRNKGNFPGRFSGRQFSNSRSEMNVSTLELGDSALYLCASSWGPGKGLNQPQHFGDGTRLSIL.

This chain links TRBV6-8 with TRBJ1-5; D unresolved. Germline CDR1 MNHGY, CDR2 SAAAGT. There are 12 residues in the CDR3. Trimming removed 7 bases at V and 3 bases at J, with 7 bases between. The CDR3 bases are TGTGCCAGCACCCGGGCCAATCAGCCCCAGCATTTT. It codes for CASTRANQPQHF.

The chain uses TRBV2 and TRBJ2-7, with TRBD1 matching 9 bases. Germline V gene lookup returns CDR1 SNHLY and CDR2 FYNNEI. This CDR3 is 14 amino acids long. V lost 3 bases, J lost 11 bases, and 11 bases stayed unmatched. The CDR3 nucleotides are TGTGCCAGCAGTGAGGGCGGGACAGGGTCGTTGGAGTACTTC. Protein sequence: CASSEGGTGSLEYF.

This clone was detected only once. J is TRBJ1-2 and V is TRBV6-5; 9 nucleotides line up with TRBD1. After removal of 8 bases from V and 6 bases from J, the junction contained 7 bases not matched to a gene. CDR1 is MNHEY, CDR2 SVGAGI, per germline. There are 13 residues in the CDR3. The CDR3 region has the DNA TGTGCCAGCGGTACAGGGGGCGACGATGGCTACACCTTC. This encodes CASGTGGDDGYTF.